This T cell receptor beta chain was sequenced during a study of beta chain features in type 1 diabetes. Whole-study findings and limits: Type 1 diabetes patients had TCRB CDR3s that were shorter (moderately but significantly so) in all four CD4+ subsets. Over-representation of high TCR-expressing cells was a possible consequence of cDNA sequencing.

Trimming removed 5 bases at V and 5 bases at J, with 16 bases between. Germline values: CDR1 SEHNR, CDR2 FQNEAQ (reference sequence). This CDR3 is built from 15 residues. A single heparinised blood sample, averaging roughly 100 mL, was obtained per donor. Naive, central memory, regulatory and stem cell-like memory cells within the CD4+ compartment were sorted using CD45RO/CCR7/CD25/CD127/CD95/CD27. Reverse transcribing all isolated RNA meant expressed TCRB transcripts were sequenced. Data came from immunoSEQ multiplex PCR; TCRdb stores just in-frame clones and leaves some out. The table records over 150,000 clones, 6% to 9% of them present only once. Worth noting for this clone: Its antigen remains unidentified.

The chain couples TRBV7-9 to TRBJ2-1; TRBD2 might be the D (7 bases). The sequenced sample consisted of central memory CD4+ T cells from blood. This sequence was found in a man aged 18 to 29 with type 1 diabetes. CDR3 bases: TGTGCCAGCAGCCCGCGGGGGACAACAAACAATGAGCAGTTCTTC. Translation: CASSPRGTTNNEQFF.